This entry is about one T cell receptor beta chain. The germline V and J ends were trimmed by 0 bases and 2 bases, with 6 bases remaining between them. Germline assignment: CDR1 SGDLS and CDR2 YYNGEE. This CDR3 has 13 residues. These data are taken from a study of OX40 agonist ivuxolimab in advanced cancers. Clones were read by immunoSEQ multiplex PCR, and TCRdb kept only the in-frame ones, dropping some. The sample contains about 63,000 clones, about nine tenths of which appear only once. This sequence joins TRBV9 and TRBJ2-7; D not certain. The TCR comes from an adult with an advanced solid tumor such as melanoma, head and neck, liver or kidney cancer. The sample in question was CD4+ or CD8+ T cells sorted from blood, obtained in a trial of the OX40 agonist ivuxolimab. The CDR3 sequence is CASSVEPAYEQYF. CDR3 nucleotides: TGTGCCAGCAGCGTAGAACCGGCCTACGAGCAGTACTTC.